This TCR beta chain appears in the sequencing data of a study of Ad26.COV2.S vaccination and SARS-CoV-2 variants. With regard to this clone: Its target is not known.

V was trimmed by 4 bases and J by 6 bases, leaving 26 bases between them. CDR3 length: 18 residues. Germline V CDR1 and CDR2: LNHDA, SQIVND (reference sequence). Study-level points and caveats: The breadth of spike-specific CD8+ and CD4+ T cell responses after vaccination was reportedly substantial.

Treatment described: about 20 received Ad26.COV2.S at low or high dose, single or two shots; 5 received placebo; per-sample allocation not given. Sampling occurred on day 63 after the first vaccine or placebo injection. Whoever gave the sample was an adult aged 18-55 years in Boston. Generated by immunoSEQ multiplex PCR, the TCRdb table keeps only in-frame clones and is missing some. The repertoire consists of about 450,000 clones, with approximately 89% occurring once and the leading ten covering over 2%. The TCR sequence derives from a person aged 18-60 years who received the Ad26.COV2.S COVID-19 vaccine or a placebo. The source material was peripheral blood, sampled in a trial of Ad26.COV2.S vaccine versus placebo. The chain carries TRBV19 and TRBJ2-3; perhaps TRBD2 as D (6 bases). Written as DNA, the CDR3 is TGTGCCAGTAGTAACCGAATCCGAGGAGGGGCATGGATGGATACGCAGTATTTT. Protein product: CASSNRIRGGAWMDTQYF.